This TCR beta chain was identified during a study of cytomegalovirus exposure and HLA in healthy donors. CDR1 and CDR2 (germline): SGDLS, YYNGEE. The CDR3 loop spans 15 amino acids. V shed 3 bases, J shed 2 bases, and the junction held 4 bases outside the gene matches. Method: immunoSEQ multiplex PCR; TCRdb's copy keeps in-frame clones and lacks some. The sample lists over 55,000 clones, about 96% occurring once. The 120-subject validation cohort, separate from the roughly 700-subject first cohort, included the donors. This clone has just one count. The TCR sequence derives from a man between 18 and 35 years old in good health and CMV-seronegative. The material sequenced was PBMCs. The chain is built from TRBV9 and TRBJ1-4; 7 nucleotides agree with TRBD1. The CDR3 DNA reads as TGTGCCAGCAGCGGAACGACAGGGACTAATGAAAAACTGTTTTTT. Translated: CASSGTTGTNEKLFF.